This T cell receptor beta chain derives from a study of blood T cell repertoires in COVID-19. For the study at large: Acute and convalescent COVID-19 specimens originated in the United States, Italy and Spain.

Source study methods: For nucleated cells, counts were estimated from reference gene primer amplification. Method: immunoSEQ multiplex PCR; TCRdb's copy keeps in-frame clones and lacks some. V, J and clone size derive from that table, while D and trimming were established from the DNA sequence. The sample holds some 76,000 clones, less than 90% seen once. There are 15 residues in the CDR3. J was trimmed by 7 bases and V by 8 bases; bases with no gene match: 8. Germline lookup yields CDR1 LNHNV and CDR2 YYDKDF (reference sequence). The clonotype originates from a man in his forties or fifties with COVID-19, enrolled during active disease. Specimen: peripheral blood. The V and J genes are TRBV15 and TRBJ2-1; TRBD2 matches 13 bases. The CDR3 DNA reads TGTGCCACCGATCCGGGGACTAGCGGGAAGAATGAGCAGTTCTTC. Residues: CATDPGTSGKNEQFF. The full variable domain, rest sourced from reference TRBV15 and TRBJ2-1, is DAMVIQNPRYQVTQFGKPVTLSCSQTLNHNVMYWYQQKSSQAPKLLFHYYDKDFNNEADTPDNFQSRRPNTSFCFLDIRSPGLGDTAMYLCATDPGTSGKNEQFFGPGTRLTVL.